Given below is one T cell receptor beta chain in context. Its cognate antigen has yet to be identified. No base-level quality is on record; no much larger clone is a single base apart. Libraries were made using the immunoSEQ multiplex PCR assay. For the multiplex PCR, a mixture combining 60 forward primers for TCR Vbeta segments and 13 reverse primers for TCR Jbeta segments was used. A multiplex PCR assay on genomic DNA amplified the CDR3 region of rearranged TCR beta genes. Amplified TCR beta libraries were sequenced as 87-base-pair reads on the Illumina HiSeq System. The study's own analysis went as follows. A later analysis tallied 75 million to 95 million unique TCR beta chains across the 666 repertoires, and some 10 million of those chains were shared by two or more donors. A nearest-neighbor algorithm error-corrected the raw reads and collapsed the reads into unique sequences, merging closely related sequences to remove PCR and sequencing errors. To assign V, D and J gene segments, CDR3 sequences were aligned to IMGT reference sequences. For a sequence to be retained, a match of at least six nucleotides was required to both a V gene segment and a J gene segment. A rearrangement was called productive if the CDR3 had no stop codons and remained in frame with V and J, and every other rearrangement was called non-productive. CDR3 was defined by IMGT convention, running from the second conserved V-encoded cysteine to the conserved J-encoded phenylalanine. The earlier analysis of about 560 of the donors excluded any sequence lacking an unambiguous match to a single V gene segment. An earlier analysis of some 500 of the donors classified V segments as functional when productive rearrangements were above 56.7% and as segregating when the standard deviation between donors was above 5%. A statistical classification framework was built for diagnosing cytomegalovirus status from the catalog of TCR beta chain sequences. In a later analysis, V and J genes were assigned by comparing TCR nucleotide sequences against IMGT/GENE-DB human TR gene sequences. Using the TCRdist pipeline, a later analysis assigned CDR3 sequences along with most-parsimonious VDJ recombination scenarios. In a later analysis, each TCR beta chain was defined by its CDR3 amino acid sequence together with its V-gene family, and reads without a unique V-gene family were excluded. To address suspected cross-contamination and a sequencing artifact, a later analysis removed around 590 highly shared, low-generation-probability nucleotide sequences. For each public chain, a later analysis derived a clonal expansion index from normalized ranks of inferred template counts within each repertoire. In a later analysis, generation probabilities were computed with a VDJ recombination model fitted to out-of-frame rearrangements, and the resulting probabilities were checked against IGoR. A later analysis scored TCR-TCR, TCR-HLA and TCR-CMV co-occurrence with hypergeometric tests, applying a repertoire-size bias correction to TCR pairs. False discovery rates were estimated in a later analysis by permuting HLA or CMV assignments 20 times. In a later analysis, co-occurring TCRs were grouped using DBSCAN, and TCRdist sequence similarity was added for clustering within HLA-allele-positive subsets. Co-occurrence clustering excluded repertoires with fewer than 30,000 or more than 120,000 public chains, plus five with anomalous nucleotide sharing. This is the immuneACCESS table as TCRdb keeps it, with only in-frame sequences that have V and J called. A part of the clones is gone; compared with another copy, unresolved V genes explain less than half, and the rest is unexplained. V, J and clone size are those of that table, while D and trimming were read from the DNA. The sample table lists approximately 40,000 clones, 86% of them with a count of one. Clones ranked in the top ten supply about an eighth of the sample.

These data come from a study of cytomegalovirus exposure and HLA in healthy donors (dated by TCRdb to 2016 to 2017). Study-level background: An earlier analysis of approximately 550 of the donors reported 276 Gb of sequence data and more than 90 million unique TCR beta sequences from 150 million to 200 million T cells. About 300 gigabases of sequencing data and approximately 80 million unique TCR sequences were included in an early release covering about 700 HLA-typed donors. Among the roughly 390 genotyped donors, more than 70% belonged to the genetic ancestry cluster associated with self-reported Caucasian donors. The study aimed to test whether cataloging public T cell receptors could reveal signatures of past pathogen exposure. The T cell repertoires of roughly 660 subjects were profiled by immunosequencing and related to cytomegalovirus serostatus. In addition to the first cohort of 666 subjects, a separate validation cohort of over 90 different subjects was used. High-throughput TCR immunosequencing, statistical association of individual TCRs with disease status, and machine learning were combined to predict cytomegalovirus infection status. A later analysis re-examined previously published TCR beta repertoires from around 670 donors and added high-resolution HLA genotyping to investigate patterns of TCR occurrence. Rather than using new phenotypic data, the later analysis identified candidate immune exposures from TCR beta sequences and from how often those sequences occurred across donors. To decide whether each TCR beta V gene segment behaved as functional or pseudogenic, an earlier analysis of some 540 of the donors relied on high-throughput TCR beta sequencing. Donor age, sex, ethnicity and CMV serostatus were collected together with the repertoire data. A later genetic analysis took genome-wide SNP genotypes for 398 of the 666 donors and used that subset as a discovery cohort. All discovery cohort repertoires had been generated on a single sequencing platform. Class I and class II HLA loci were covered by the typing at four-digit resolution. Typing coverage differed by locus: A, B, C, DRB1 and DQB1 were typed in roughly 629-630 donors, DQA1 in roughly 500, DPA1 in 600 to 610, and DPB1 in around 440. Five DR-DQ haplotypes were handled as single units for association and clustering because linkage in the cohort was strong. On average, 235,054 unique TCR beta nucleotide sequences were sequenced per donor among more than 350 genotyped donors of the cohort, with 15% to 20% of those sequences being non-productive.

Broad study findings and their caveats: The sequencing pipeline was judged likely to have produced a cluster of highly shared sequence variants as a technical artifact. In a later genetic analysis, fewer N-insertions in productive TCRs were reported among donors in an Asian-associated ancestry cluster than the roughly 700-donor mean. In vitro tests confirmed that a few of the cytomegalovirus-associated TCR beta chains recognize cytomegalovirus antigens. Some IMGT-functional V segments, including TRBV6-2 and TRBV6-3, could not be told apart with the 87-base-pair reads, so those segments were excluded. The only immune exposure information available for the cohort was CMV serostatus. Correlated functional status among segregating V segments might reflect linkage disequilibrium, but an unknown experimental factor could not be ruled out. HLA typing was unavailable for some donors at each locus, so association tests used only the typed subset. Broadly in line with IMGT annotations, most TCR beta V segments showed up in productive rearrangements about 87% or about 30% of the time in an earlier analysis of several hundred of the donors. While some public TCRs were present in many individuals, most TCR sequences turned up only very rarely across donors. A further reported finding was that TCR beta sequences accurately predicted the HLA-A and HLA-B alleles for most subjects in the first cohort. The authors suggested that the approach could potentially be generalized to other disease states and immunological phenotypes. Strong co-occurrence of HLA alleles, especially DR and DQ, made assigning TCR associations to individual alleles difficult. Most CMV-associated TCR beta chains appeared to be HLA-restricted in a later analysis, and the HLA associations seemed to be driven largely by CMV exposure. According to a later analysis, parvovirus B19, influenza, CMV and Epstein-Barr virus appeared linked to several top co-occurrence clusters. A later analysis found that HLA-associated TCR beta chains were more clonally expanded and had lower generation probabilities than equally common non-associated chains. The classifier was reported to diagnose cytomegalovirus status with high specificity and sensitivity in both the original cohort and the validation cohort. Specific HLA alleles were associated with roughly 16,000 TCR beta sequences at a false discovery rate of 0.05 in a later analysis. Because counts were too low, some 16 rarely observed V segments, including chromosome 9 orphons, were excluded from the earlier analysis of fewer than 650 of the donors. Roughly uniform sequencing depth across donors was assumed in presence/absence analyses, although this assumption may not hold. Only TCR beta chains were sequenced in this cohort, and the absence of alpha or paired-chain data limited detectable features. A later genetic analysis associated a missense DCLRE1C variant with V-gene and J-gene trimming of TCR beta chains, and an independent cohort replicated the association. A total of 164 TCR beta chains were listed by the study as associated with cytomegalovirus. In a later analysis, the rate of TCR association differed among HLA loci, with DRB1 alleles having the most associated TCRs and HLA-C alleles having the fewest.

CDR1 and CDR2 are read off the germline V gene as KGHSH and LQKENI. Including the terminal cysteine and phenylalanine, the CDR3 comprises 15 residues. Only the CDR3 part of the read is kept: 45 bases, read in frame from the first base. The V and J ends are trimmed by 3 bases and 0 bases, leaving 8 bases between them. The cohort comprised several hundred healthy bone marrow donors. At the time of sampling, all cohort members were nominally healthy, though unrecorded immune exposures were likely present. The donor was CMV seropositive and was included in the group of about 290 seropositive cohort members. Every donor gave a peripheral blood sample, and the peripheral blood mononuclear cells from that sample were used for TCR beta sequencing. Genomic DNA was extracted from the blood cell samples with the Qiagen DNeasy Blood Extraction Kit.

Sample: PBMCs. Rearrangement joined TRBV18 to TRBJ1-4; a tentative D call is TRBD1 (5 bases match). This TCR came from a woman aged 40 to 50 in good health and CMV-seropositive. The nucleotide sequence is given as TGTGCCAGCTCACCGGGGGGGGCAACTAATGAAAAACTGTTTTTT. Its translation reads: CASSPGGATNEKLFF.